The rows below give T cell receptor beta chains drawn from one sample of a study of tumor-infiltrating lymphocytes in primary liver carcinoma. TCRdb re-called the multiplex PCR reads through MiXCR, storing one row per CDR3 protein. The table has around 120,000 distinct CDR3 sequences, about two thirds seen once. Material: tumor-adjacent normal liver tissue. The receptors derive from a woman aged 60-75 years with primary liver carcinoma and hepatitis B virus infection. CDR3s include the opening cysteine and the closing phenylalanine or tryptophan. The D gene is left open where the match is weak. Clone size, where shown, is once, few, many, or a class for clones that have expanded.

d_gene	abundance	v_gene	j_gene	CDR3nt	CDR3aa
.	many	TRBV29-1	TRBJ2-7	TGCAGCGCCGGCAACCCCGGAACAGGGGAGCAGTACTTC	CSAGNPGTGEQYF
.	.	TRBV28	TRBJ2-1	TGTGCCAGCAATTCCAACTGGGGGGAGGAGAGTGGTGAGCAGTTCTTC	CASNSNWGEESGEQFF
TRBD1	.	TRBV5-1	TRBJ1-1	TGCGCCATCAGCGACTCGATAGGGGGCAAGGGGGCTTTCTTT	CAISDSIGGKGAFF
.	many	TRBV12-3/TRBV12-4	TRBJ2-5	TGTGCCAGCAGTGCTAACACAGCATCCCCAGAGACCCAGTACTTC	CASSANTASPETQYF
.	.	TRBV11-2	TRBJ1-2	TGTGCCAGCAGCTTAGGGGTCAGTTTTGGCTACATCTTC	CASSLGVSFGYIF
.	.	TRBV11-1	TRBJ2-1	TGTGCCAGCGGCTTTCGAGGCGGGACCTTATACAATAAACAGTTCTTC	CASGFRGGTLYNKQFF
.	once	TRBV6-1	TRBJ1-1	TGTGCCAGCAGTCAGGAGGGCCCGAACACTGAAGCTTTCTTT	CASSQEGPNTEAFF
.	.	TRBV5-5	TRBJ1-1	TGTGACAGCGGGGAGGAGGGGGACACTAAAGCTTTCTTT	CDSGEEGDTKAFF
.	many	TRBV12-3/TRBV12-4	TRBJ1-2	TGTGCCAGCAGCCCTCAAGGGGGGAGGGGCTACACCTTC	CASSPQGGRGYTF
.	.	TRBV11-2	TRBJ2-5	TGTGCCAGCAGCTTAGAATCCAGGGGTAGCCAGTACTTC	CASSLESRGSQYF
.	.	TRBV11-2	TRBJ2-5	TGTACCAGCAGCTTAGATCGGGAGATCCAGTGCTTC	CTSSLDREIQCF
.	.	TRBV11-2	TRBJ2-7	TGTGCCAACAGCCGCGGACTATCGGGAGCCTACGAGCAGTACTTC	CANSRGLSGAYEQYF
TRBD1	many	TRBV12-3/TRBV12-4	TRBJ1-5	TGTGCCAGCAGGCCCGGGACAGCATATGGTGGCAATCAGCCCCAGCATTTT	CASRPGTAYGGNQPQHF
.	.	TRBV11-2	TRBJ2-3	TGTGCCAGCAGCCCGGAATTGGGGGTAGATACGCAGTATTTT	CASSPELGVDTQYF
.	.	TRBV6-5	TRBJ2-2	TGCGCCAGCAATTACTCGACGGCGCTCGGGGAGCTGTATTTT	CASNYSTALGELYF
.	.	TRBV11-2	TRBJ2-6	TGTGCCACAATATCTGGGGTCAATGTCCTGACTTTC	CATISGVNVLTF
.	many	TRBV7-8	TRBJ2-3	TGTGCCAGCAGCTCCCGGCCCCGCACAGATACGCAGTATTTT	CASSSRPRTDTQYF
.	few	TRBV2	TRBJ2-1	TGTGCCAGCAGTGGGGTCTACAATGAGCAGTTCTTC	CASSGVYNEQFF
TRBD1	medium-sized	TRBV11-2	TRBJ1-1	TGTGCCAGCAGCCCACGGACAGGGGGCGACACTGAAGCTTTCTTT	CASSPRTGGDTEAFF
.	.	TRBV12-5	TRBJ2-5	TGTGCTAGTGATACCTCGGGCAGCCCAGGGGAGACCCAGTACTTC	CASDTSGSPGETQYF
.	.	TRBV6-5	TRBJ1-2	TGTCCCAACAGTTACGGGGGATCCTATGGCTACACCTTC	CPNSYGGSYGYTF
.	.	TRBV12-3/TRBV12-4	TRBJ1-2	TGTGCCAGCAGTTTTCGTGCGATTGGAGCGACGGGCTACACCTTC	CASSFRAIGATGYTF
.	.	TRBV4-2	TRBJ2-1	TGTGCCAGCAGCCAAGATGTAGGACTACCTGGTGGGCAGTTCTTC	CASSQDVGLPGGQFF
TRBD1	.	TRBV13	TRBJ1-1	TGTGCCAGCAGGACAGGGGGTGCAAACACTGAAGCTTTCTTT	CASRTGGANTEAFF
.	.	TRBV5-4	TRBJ2-2	TGTGCCGGCAGCTTGGGGGTTTCCGGGGAGCTGTTTTTT	CAGSLGVSGELFF
TRBD2	.	TRBV28	TRBJ2-1	TGTGCCAGCAGTCTGGGAGGGCTATCTAATGAGCAGTTCTTC	CASSLGGLSNEQFF
TRBD2	.	TRBV11-2	TRBJ2-3	TGTGTCAGCAGACTAGAGGCGGGAGACACAGATACGCAGTGTTTT	CVSRLEAGDTDTQCF
.	.	TRBV28	TRBJ1-3	TGTACCTGCAGTTTTATCGGGTTGTCTGGAAACACCATATATTTT	CTCSFIGLSGNTIYF
TRBD1	.	TRBV14	TRBJ2-7	TGTGTCAGCAGTCCGGGGACAGGGGGCTACGAGCAGTACTTC	CVSSPGTGGYEQYF
TRBD1	.	TRBV12-3/TRBV12-4	TRBJ1-4	TGTGCCAGCAGTTTTGGGACAGGGGTTGAAAAAATGTTTTTT	CASSFGTGVEKMFF
TRBD1	.	TRBV11-2	TRBJ2-3	TGTGCCAGCAGTCGGACGCGACAGGGAAGGCGAGATACGCAGTATTTT	CASSRTRQGRRDTQYF
.	.	TRBV28	TRBJ1-5	TGTGCCAACAGTTTCTGGGGAAACAATCAGCCCCAGCATTTT	CANSFWGNNQPQHF
.	.	TRBV7-9	TRBJ2-7	TGTGCCAGCAGCTTAGTGGTCAGACAACCCTACGAGCAGTACTTC	CASSLVVRQPYEQYF
.	.	TRBV5-6	TRBJ2-3	TGTGCCAGCGGCTTGGACAGTGGGACGGCCACAGATACGCAGTATTTT	CASGLDSGTATDTQYF
TRBD1	.	TRBV11-2	TRBJ1-5	TGTGCCACCAACTTAGGACAGGGTGAGACCCAGCATTTT	CATNLGQGETQHF
TRBD1	few	TRBV28	TRBJ2-3	TGTGCCAGCACTTTAGCCCGGGACAGGTTCTTAAGCACAGATACGCAGTATTTT	CASTLARDRFLSTDTQYF
.	medium-sized	TRBV11-3	TRBJ2-7	TGTGCCAGCAGCTCCACCTCCTACGAGCAGTACTTC	CASSSTSYEQYF
TRBD2	once	TRBV4-1	TRBJ2-3	TGTGTCAGCAGCCAAGATTTGACTAGCGGGAGTCGGGATACGCAGTATTTT	CVSSQDLTSGSRDTQYF
.	once	TRBV11-2	TRBJ2-5	TGTGCCAGCAGCTCATACGGTGGGGTAGAGACCCAGTACTTC	CASSSYGGVETQYF
TRBD2	.	TRBV11-3	TRBJ2-1	TGTGCCAGCAGCTCAACCGGGACTAAAAGCAATGAGCACTCCTTC	CASSSTGTKSNEHSF
.	.	TRBV6-1	TRBJ2-3	TGTGCCAGCACCCGGGACAAGTCAGGAGATACGCAGTATTTC	CASTRDKSGDTQYF
.	.	TRBV12-3/TRBV12-4	TRBJ1-4	TGTGCCAGCAATTTGAACCCTGGCAGGGGAGAAGAAAAACTGTTTTTT	CASNLNPGRGEEKLFF
.	.	TRBV11-2	TRBJ2-3	TGTGCCAGCAGCTTAGGGGAGGTATTGAAGGGAACGCTCTCTCTAACAGATACGCAGTATTTT	CASSLGEVLKGTLSLTDTQYF
TRBD2	.	TRBV28	TRBJ2-2	TGTACCAGCATCGCGGGAGGGCTACGGGTCGGGGAGCTGTTTTTT	CTSIAGGLRVGELFF
.	many	TRBV10-1	TRBJ2-1	TGCGCCAGCAGTTCAGGGGCCCAGAGCTCCTACAATGAGCAGTTCTTC	CASSSGAQSSYNEQFF
TRBD2	.	TRBV11-2	TRBJ2-7	TGTGCCAGCAGCATAACTAGCGGTAGTGAGCAGTACTTC	CASSITSGSEQYF
TRBD2	.	TRBV4-2	TRBJ2-7	TGTGCCAGCAGCCAACCCGGGACTAGTGAGTACGAGCAGTGCTTC	CASSQPGTSEYEQCF
TRBD2	.	TRBV28	TRBJ2-3	TGTGCCAGCAGTTTACCGACTAGCAGGAGGGTCAGGGCAGATACGCAGTATTTT	CASSLPTSRRVRADTQYF
TRBD2	.	TRBV28	TRBJ2-1	TGTGCCAGCAGTCGACTAGCGGGGAGCTCCTACAATGAGCAGTCCTTC	CASSRLAGSSYNEQSF
.	many	TRBV5-4	TRBJ2-4	TGTGCCAGCAGCTTGAAAGGGGTCAAAAACATTCAGTACTTC	CASSLKGVKNIQYF
.	many	TRBV7-8	TRBJ2-2	TGTGCCAGCAGCCCCTGGCTGAACACCGGGGAGCTGTTTTTT	CASSPWLNTGELFF
.	once	TRBV7-9	TRBJ2-5	TGTGCCAGCAGCTTTACAGAGAACCAGTACTTC	CASSFTENQYF
TRBD1	few	TRBV5-1	TRBJ2-7	TGCGCCAGCAGCTACGGGACAGGGTCGGCCAACGAGCAGTACTTC	CASSYGTGSANEQYF
TRBD2	.	TRBV6-1	TRBJ2-3	TGTGCCAGCAGTCCCTTAGCGGGAGCCACAGATACGCAATATTTT	CASSPLAGATDTQYF
.	many	TRBV28	TRBJ1-5	TGTGCCAGCAGTTTTCGACCTAGCAATCAGCCCCAGCATTTT	CASSFRPSNQPQHF
.	.	TRBV7-3	TRBJ2-1	TGTGCCAGCTGCCCGTCGGGTGGGCGGGAGCAGTTCTTC	CASCPSGGREQFF
TRBD1	.	TRBV5-6	TRBJ2-1	TGTACCAGCAGCATGCAACAGGGGAAGGGCAATGAGCAGTTCTTC	CTSSMQQGKGNEQFF
.	.	TRBV11-2	TRBJ2-7	TGTGCCAACAGCTCGATTATCGGGAGTGGGTCCTACGAGCTGTACTTC	CANSSIIGSGSYELYF
.	.	TRBV14	TRBJ1-1	TGTACCAGCAACTTACAGTGGAACACTGAAGCTTTCTTT	CTSNLQWNTEAFF